This TCR beta chain was sequenced in a study of blood T cell repertoires in COVID-19. Germline CDR1 is LNHDA and CDR2 is SQIVND (reference sequence). V lost 6 bases and J 3 bases, leaving 20 bases between the germline ends. CDR3 size: 16 residues. Study members were between about 18 and 95 years old and lived in 24 US regions. Each participant's cohort was designated according to participant-reported clinical history. Two consecutive negative NP/OP PCR tests, clearance, or resolved symptoms defined Cohort 3 recovery. Original data processing: Amplification from reference gene primers served as the basis for estimated nucleated cell counts. Clones were read by immunoSEQ multiplex PCR, and TCRdb kept only the in-frame ones, dropping some. V, J and clone size were drawn from that table, and D and trimming were deduced from the DNA. The sample contains around 220,000 clones, about four fifths of which appear only once.

The TCR comes from a woman aged 40 to 50 who had recovered from COVID-19. The sample taken for sequencing was PBMCs or T cells enriched from blood (not recorded which). The V and J genes are TRBV19 and TRBJ1-2; weak D call: TRBD1 (5 bases). CDR3 amino acids: CASSLPRGGNDYGYTF. CDR3 coding DNA: TGTGCCAGTAGCCTTCCCCGGGGGGGGAACGACTATGGCTACACCTTC. Using reference TRBV19 and TRBJ1-2 for the parts outside the CDR3, the full variable domain is DGGITQSPKYLFRKEGQNVTLSCEQNLNHDAMYWYRQDPGQGLRLIYYSQIVNDFQKGDIAEGYSVSREKKESFPLTVTSAQKNPTAFYLCASSLPRGGNDYGYTFGSGTRLTVV.